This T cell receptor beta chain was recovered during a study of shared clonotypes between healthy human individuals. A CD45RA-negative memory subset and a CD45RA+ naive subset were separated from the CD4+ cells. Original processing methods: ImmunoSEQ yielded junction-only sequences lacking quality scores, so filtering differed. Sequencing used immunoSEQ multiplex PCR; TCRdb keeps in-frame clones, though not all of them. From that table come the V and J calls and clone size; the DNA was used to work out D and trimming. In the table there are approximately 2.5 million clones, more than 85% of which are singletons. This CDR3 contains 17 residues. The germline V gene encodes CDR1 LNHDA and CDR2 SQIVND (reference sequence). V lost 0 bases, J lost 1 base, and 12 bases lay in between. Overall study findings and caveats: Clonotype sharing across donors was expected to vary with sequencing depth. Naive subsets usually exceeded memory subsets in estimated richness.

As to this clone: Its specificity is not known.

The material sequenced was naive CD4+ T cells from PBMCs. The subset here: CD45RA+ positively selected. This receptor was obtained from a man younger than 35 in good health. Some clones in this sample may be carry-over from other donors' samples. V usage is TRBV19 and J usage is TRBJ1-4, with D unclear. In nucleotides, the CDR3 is TGTGCCAGTAGTATAGATCTCCGGAGCGGAACTAATGAAAAACTGTTTTTT. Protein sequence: CASSIDLRSGTNEKLFF.